Listed below are T cell receptor beta chains from one sample, sequenced in a study of sequential checkpoint blockade in melanoma. Repertoires were generated with immunoSEQ multiplex PCR, while TCRdb's copy carries only in-frame clones and drops some. In the table there are about 12,000 clones, approximately 63% of which are singletons. Sequenced material: CD8+ T cells sorted from blood (inferred from file names), taken from a patient given nivolumab and ipilimumab in sequence. The origin of the receptors is a human donor with melanoma. The CDR3 runs from the conserved cysteine through the conserved F or W. The D gene is left open where the match is weak. Size is omitted from some rows. Given values are once, few, many or a class for expanded clones.

once	TRBJ1-4	TRBV7-6	TRBD1	CASSLGGQKEIEKLFF	TGTGCCAGCAGCTTGGGGGGACAGAAGGAGATTGAAAAACTGTTTTTT
-	TRBJ1-6	TRBV6-1	-	CATRGGWNSPLHF	TGTGCCACAAGGGGGGGTTGGAATTCACCCCTCCACTTT
few	TRBJ2-7	TRBV7-9	TRBD1	CASSLTGVEQYF	TGTGCCAGCAGCCTGACAGGGGTCGAGCAGTACTTC
few	TRBJ2-1	TRBV4-1	TRBD1	CASSSKTGTGAYNEQFF	TGCGCCAGCAGCTCTAAAACCGGGACAGGGGCTTACAATGAGCAGTTCTTC
-	TRBJ2-1	TRBV27	-	CASSFSPLSYNEQFF	TGTGCCAGCAGTTTTTCACCCCTTAGCTACAATGAGCAGTTCTTC
-	TRBJ1-1	TRBV4-1	-	CASSQEAAATNTEAFF	TGCGCCAGCAGCCAAGAGGCGGCGGCCACGAACACTGAAGCTTTCTTT
-	TRBJ1-2	TRBV7-3	TRBD1	CASSSPGQFYGYTF	TGTGCCAGCAGCTCCCCGGGACAGTTCTATGGCTACACCTTC
medium-sized	TRBJ2-7	TRBV19	-	CASSIAGAYEQYF	TGTGCCAGTAGTATTGCAGGGGCCTACGAGCAGTACTTC
once	TRBJ2-7	TRBV11-2	-	CASSSPGQRGYEQYF	TGTGCCAGCAGCTCCCCAGGACAGAGGGGCTACGAGCAGTACTTC
few	TRBJ1-6	TRBV7-4	TRBD1	CASSLIPVSGTGAMEGPLHF	TGTGCCAGCAGCTTAATTCCAGTATCAGGGACAGGGGCCATGGAGGGGCCCCTCCACTTT
few	TRBJ1-3	TRBV28	-	CASIFEAGLSGNTIYF	TGTGCCAGCATCTTTGAAGCCGGTCTCTCTGGAAACACCATATATTTT
few	TRBJ1-4	TRBV5-4	TRBD1	CASSSGTGGTNEKLFF	TGTGCCAGCAGCTCCGGGACAGGGGGAACTAATGAAAAACTGTTTTTT
-	TRBJ1-3	TRBV12-5	TRBD1	CASGLKWGQGDTIYF	TGTGCTAGTGGTTTGAAGTGGGGACAGGGGGACACCATATATTTT
few	TRBJ2-7	TRBV5-6	-	CASSLVSQIYEQYF	TGTGCCAGCAGCTTGGTAAGTCAGATCTACGAGCAGTACTTC
-	TRBJ2-1	TRBV4-1	TRBD2	CASSQLAGGSGEQFF	TGCGCCAGCAGCCAATTAGCGGGAGGGTCCGGTGAGCAGTTCTTC
-	TRBJ2-7	TRBV11-3	TRBD2	CASSLVGSGSPYEQYF	TGTGCCAGCAGCTTAGTGGGAAGCGGGAGCCCCTACGAGCAGTACTTC
-	TRBJ2-1	TRBV15	-	CATSRDPYNEQFF	TGTGCCACCAGCAGAGACCCTTACAATGAGCAGTTCTTC
-	TRBJ1-2	TRBV6-5	-	CASSYSRGVDGYTF	TGTGCCAGCAGTTACTCCAGGGGAGTTGATGGCTACACCTTC
-	TRBJ2-7	TRBV7-3	TRBD2	CASSSTRTSGANYEQYF	TGTGCCAGCAGCTCTACGAGGACTAGCGGGGCAAACTACGAGCAGTACTTC
-	TRBJ1-2	TRBV5-4	TRBD1	CASSFGTGEGYTF	TGTGCCAGCAGCTTTGGCACAGGGGAAGGCTACACCTTC
-	TRBJ2-2	TRBV2	-	CASNLGAGSLTGELFF	TGTGCCAGCAACCTTGGAGCGGGTTCTCTCACCGGGGAGCTGTTTTTT
-	TRBJ2-1	TRBV19	-	CASSIDYSNYNEQFF	TGTGCCAGTAGTATAGACTACTCTAACTACAATGAGCAGTTCTTC
-	TRBJ2-1	TRBV7-6	-	CASSLGMGAAHNEQFF	TGTGCCAGCAGCTTAGGTATGGGAGCGGCCCACAATGAGCAGTTCTTC
-	TRBJ2-7	TRBV6-5	-	CASSYGAASYEQYF	TGTGCCAGCAGTTACGGGGCGGCCTCCTACGAGCAGTACTTC
few	TRBJ2-1	TRBV19	-	CASSISNEQFF	TGTGCCAGTAGTATCTCCAATGAGCAGTTCTTC
few	TRBJ1-1	TRBV13	-	CASSLGSWGLNTEAFF	TGTGCCAGCAGCTTAGGGTCCTGGGGCCTGAACACTGAAGCTTTCTTT
-	TRBJ1-6	TRBV5-3	-	CASRTAEDYSPLHF	TGTGCCAGCAGGACGGCGGAGGATTATTCACCCCTCCACTTT
few	TRBJ1-1	TRBV7-8	-	CASSLPSRGLGTEAFF	TGTGCCAGCAGCTTACCCTCGAGGGGGTTGGGCACTGAAGCTTTCTTT
-	TRBJ2-3	TRBV5-1	TRBD2	CASSFWYGLAASTDTQYF	TGCGCCAGCAGCTTCTGGTACGGACTAGCGGCTAGCACAGATACGCAGTATTTT
-	TRBJ1-2	TRBV5-5	-	CAVWSGQSYTF	TGTGCCGTGTGGTCAGGGCAGAGCTACACCTTC
once	TRBJ2-2	TRBV6-6	-	CASSHHTGELFF	TGTGCCAGCAGTCATCACACCGGGGAACTGTTTTTT
-	TRBJ1-5	TRBV12-5	-	CASGPPWPQHF	TGTGCTAGTGGTCCCCCCTGGCCCCAGCATTTT
-	TRBJ2-5	TRBV7-3	TRBD2	CASSLGRGDNLQETQYF	TGTGCCAGCAGCTTGGGGCGGGGGGACAACCTCCAAGAGACCCAGTACTTC
-	TRBJ1-1	TRBV10-3	TRBD1	CAISERGQGPYTEAFF	TGTGCCATCAGTGAGCGGGGACAGGGGCCCTACACTGAAGCTTTCTTT
-	TRBJ1-3	TRBV11-2	TRBD1	CASSLRDSSGNTIYF	TGTGCCAGCAGCTTAAGGGACAGCTCTGGAAACACCATATATTTT
-	TRBJ2-4	TRBV10-3	-	CATAEGAKNIQYF	TGTGCCACCGCCGAGGGAGCCAAAAACATTCAGTACTTC
-	TRBJ2-5	TRBV13	-	CASTLPREETQYF	TGTGCCAGCACCCTTCCCAGGGAAGAGACCCAGTACTTC
-	TRBJ2-1	TRBV6-4	TRBD2	CASSYTASGANEQFF	TGTGCCAGCAGTTATACGGCTAGCGGGGCGAATGAGCAGTTCTTC
-	TRBJ2-6	TRBV11-3	-	CASSFPGAPSGANVLTF	TGTGCCAGCAGCTTCCCAGGGGCCCCGTCGGGGGCCAACGTCCTGACTTTC
-	TRBJ2-1	TRBV5-6	-	CASSLAGTYNEQFF	TGTGCCAGCAGCTTAGCGGGTACCTACAATGAGCAGTTCTTC
-	TRBJ2-7	TRBV7-9	TRBD1	CASSSRDRYEQYF	TGTGCCAGCAGCTCCCGGGACAGATACGAGCAGTACTTC
few	TRBJ2-1	TRBV14	-	CAKKSEGSYYNEQFF	TGTGCAAAAAAATCGGAGGGGTCCTACTACAATGAGCAGTTCTTC
-	TRBJ1-5	TRBV6-5	TRBD1	CASSSGTANQPQHF	TGTGCCAGCAGTTCCGGGACAGCCAATCAGCCCCAGCATTTT
-	TRBJ2-7	TRBV27	TRBD2	CASSASGGIYEQYF	TGTGCCAGCAGTGCTAGCGGGGGGATTTACGAGCAGTACTTC
few	TRBJ2-7	TRBV6-5	-	CASSYTGNYEQYF	TGTGCCAGCAGTTACACAGGGAACTACGAGCAGTACTTC
once	TRBJ1-4	TRBV28	TRBD1	CASSWGHQGESDEKLFF	TGTGCCAGCAGTTGGGGCCATCAGGGGGAGTCGGATGAAAAACTGTTTTTT